This TCR beta chain was captured by sequencing in a study of T cells in tumors after PD-1 blockade. Study findings and constraints: Peripheral recruitment is suggested, as some novel exhausted tumor clones were in pre-treatment blood.

On this clone itself: Its specificity is unknown.

Profiling relied on immunoSEQ multiplex PCR, and the TCRdb table lists in-frame clones only, not all of them. The table records tens of thousands of clones, about three quarters of them present only once. Germline values: CDR1 KGHDR, CDR2 SFDVKD. There are 15 residues in the CDR3. V lost 4 bases, J lost 2 bases, and 11 bases lay in between. The chain combines TRBV24-1 with TRBJ1-5, with TRBD1 as a possible D gene (5 bases). The sequence was obtained from a human donor with basal cell carcinoma. The source was PBMCs, collected after anti-PD-1 treatment. The CDR3 loop is CATSEKGRGNQPQHF. The CDR3 nucleotides are TGTGCCACCAGTGAAAAGGGGAGAGGCAATCAGCCCCAGCATTTT.